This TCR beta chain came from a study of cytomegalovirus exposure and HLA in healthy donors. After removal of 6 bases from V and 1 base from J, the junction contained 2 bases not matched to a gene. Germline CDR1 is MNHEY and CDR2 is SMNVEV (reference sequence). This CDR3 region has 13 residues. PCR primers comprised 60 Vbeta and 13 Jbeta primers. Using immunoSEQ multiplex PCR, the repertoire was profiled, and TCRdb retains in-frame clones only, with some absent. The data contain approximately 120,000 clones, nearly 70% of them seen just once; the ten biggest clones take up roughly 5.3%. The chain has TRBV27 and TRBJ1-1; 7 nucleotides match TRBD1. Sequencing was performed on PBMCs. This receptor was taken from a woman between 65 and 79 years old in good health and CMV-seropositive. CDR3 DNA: TGTGCCAGCAGGGGGACAGAGAACACTGAAGCTTTCTTT. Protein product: CASRGTENTEAFF.